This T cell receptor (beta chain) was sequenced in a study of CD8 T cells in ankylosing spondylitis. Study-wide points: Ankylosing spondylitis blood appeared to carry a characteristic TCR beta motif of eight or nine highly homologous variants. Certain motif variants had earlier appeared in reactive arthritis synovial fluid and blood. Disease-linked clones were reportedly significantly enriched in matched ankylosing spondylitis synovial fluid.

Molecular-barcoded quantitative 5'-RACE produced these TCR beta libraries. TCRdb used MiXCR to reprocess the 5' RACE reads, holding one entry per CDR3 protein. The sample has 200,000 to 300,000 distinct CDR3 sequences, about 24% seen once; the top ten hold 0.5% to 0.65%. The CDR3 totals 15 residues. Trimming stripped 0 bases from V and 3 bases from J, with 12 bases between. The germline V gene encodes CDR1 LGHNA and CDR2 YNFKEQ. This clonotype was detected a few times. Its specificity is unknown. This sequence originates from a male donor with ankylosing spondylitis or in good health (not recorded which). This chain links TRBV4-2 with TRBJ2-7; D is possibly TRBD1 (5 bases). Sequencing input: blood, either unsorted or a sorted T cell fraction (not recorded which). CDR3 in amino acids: CASSQEAGPHYEQYF. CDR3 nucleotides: TGTGCCAGCAGCCAAGAGGCAGGGCCGCACTACGAGCAGTACTTC.